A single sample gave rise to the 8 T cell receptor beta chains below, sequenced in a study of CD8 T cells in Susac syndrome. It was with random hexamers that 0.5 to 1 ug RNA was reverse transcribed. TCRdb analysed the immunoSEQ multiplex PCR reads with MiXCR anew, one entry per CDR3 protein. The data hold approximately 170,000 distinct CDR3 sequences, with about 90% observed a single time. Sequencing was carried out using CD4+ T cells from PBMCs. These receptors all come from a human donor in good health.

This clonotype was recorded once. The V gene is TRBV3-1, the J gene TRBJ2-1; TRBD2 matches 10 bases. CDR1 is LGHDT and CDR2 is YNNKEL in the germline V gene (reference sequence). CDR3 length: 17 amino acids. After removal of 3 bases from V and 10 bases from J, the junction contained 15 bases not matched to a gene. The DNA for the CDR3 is TGTGCCAGCAGCCAGGATCCTGCTAGCGGGAGAATGTGGGAGCAGTTCTTC. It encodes CASSQDPASGRMWEQFF.

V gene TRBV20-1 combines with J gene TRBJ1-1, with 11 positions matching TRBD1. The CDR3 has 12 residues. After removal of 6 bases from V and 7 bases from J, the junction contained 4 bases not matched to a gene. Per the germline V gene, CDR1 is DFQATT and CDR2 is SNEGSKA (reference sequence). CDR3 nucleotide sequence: TGCAGTGCCCCGGGACAGGGGGTTGAAGCTTTCTTT. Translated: CSAPGQGVEAFF.

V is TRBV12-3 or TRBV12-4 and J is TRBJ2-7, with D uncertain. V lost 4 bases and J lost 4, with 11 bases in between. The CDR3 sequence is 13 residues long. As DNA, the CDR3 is TGTGCCAGCAGTTCCATACACGGGTACGAGCAGTACTTC. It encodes CASSSIHGYEQYF.

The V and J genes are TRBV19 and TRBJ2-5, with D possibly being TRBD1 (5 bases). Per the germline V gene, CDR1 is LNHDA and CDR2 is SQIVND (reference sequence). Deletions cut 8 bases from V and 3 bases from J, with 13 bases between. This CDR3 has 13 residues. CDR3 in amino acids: CASSTGFEETQYF. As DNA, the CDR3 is TGTGCCAGTTCCACAGGTTTCGAAGAGACCCAGTACTTC.

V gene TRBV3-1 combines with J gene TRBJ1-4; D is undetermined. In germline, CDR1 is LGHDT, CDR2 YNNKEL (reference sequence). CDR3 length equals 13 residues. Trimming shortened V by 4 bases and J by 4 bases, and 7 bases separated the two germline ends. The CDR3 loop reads CASSPTNNEKLFF. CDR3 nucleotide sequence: TGTGCCAGCAGCCCAACCAATAATGAAAAACTGTTTTTT.

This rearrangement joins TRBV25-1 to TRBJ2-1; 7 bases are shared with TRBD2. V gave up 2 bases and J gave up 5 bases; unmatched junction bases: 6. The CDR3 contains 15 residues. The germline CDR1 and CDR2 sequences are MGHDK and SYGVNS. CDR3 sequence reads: CASSEGGSRHNEQFF. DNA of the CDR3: TGTGCCAGCAGTGAAGGCGGGAGCCGACACAATGAGCAGTTCTTC.

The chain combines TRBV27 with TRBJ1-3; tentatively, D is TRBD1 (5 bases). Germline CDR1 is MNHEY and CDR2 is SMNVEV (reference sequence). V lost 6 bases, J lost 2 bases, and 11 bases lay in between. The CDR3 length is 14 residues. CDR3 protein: CASSFSRAGNTIYF. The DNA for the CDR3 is TGTGCCAGCAGCTTTAGCAGGGCTGGAAACACCATATATTTT.

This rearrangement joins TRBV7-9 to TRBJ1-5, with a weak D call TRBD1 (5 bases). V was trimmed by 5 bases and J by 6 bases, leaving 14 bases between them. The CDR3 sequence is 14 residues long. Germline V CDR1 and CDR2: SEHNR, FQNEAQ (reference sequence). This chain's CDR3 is CASSRDGVTQPQHF. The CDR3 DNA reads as TGTGCCAGCAGCAGGGACGGGGTTACTCAGCCCCAGCATTTT.